The sequence of this TCR beta chain was determined in a study of CD8+ T cells in alopecia areata. Study-level background: Once tofacitinib had been taken for 6 to 18 months, 6 months off drug followed.

Treatment meaning: oral pan-JAK inhibitor, 5-10 mg twice daily. Peripheral blood and lesional scalp punch biopsies were taken from alopecia areata patients. Investigators isolated RNA and reverse transcribed it into cDNA to act as the sequencing template. The data were produced by immunoSEQ multiplex PCR, yet TCRdb's version contains in-frame clones alone and is incomplete. The sample consists of some 110,000 clones, 58% of them appearing once. CDR1 and CDR2 (germline): MNHEY, SMNVEV (reference sequence). The CDR3 consists of 14 residues. Trimming left V 7 bases short and J 7 bases short, with 14 bases between.

The V gene is TRBV27, the J gene TRBJ1-6, with D possibly TRBD1 on 6 matching bases. The clonotype was recovered from a human donor with alopecia areata. The sample was CD8+ T cells sorted from blood, taken at week 4, from a patient treated with tofacitinib. CDR3 residues: CASTTQGGNSPLHF. CDR3 nucleotide sequence: TGTGCCAGCACAACACAGGGTGGAAATTCACCCCTCCACTTT.